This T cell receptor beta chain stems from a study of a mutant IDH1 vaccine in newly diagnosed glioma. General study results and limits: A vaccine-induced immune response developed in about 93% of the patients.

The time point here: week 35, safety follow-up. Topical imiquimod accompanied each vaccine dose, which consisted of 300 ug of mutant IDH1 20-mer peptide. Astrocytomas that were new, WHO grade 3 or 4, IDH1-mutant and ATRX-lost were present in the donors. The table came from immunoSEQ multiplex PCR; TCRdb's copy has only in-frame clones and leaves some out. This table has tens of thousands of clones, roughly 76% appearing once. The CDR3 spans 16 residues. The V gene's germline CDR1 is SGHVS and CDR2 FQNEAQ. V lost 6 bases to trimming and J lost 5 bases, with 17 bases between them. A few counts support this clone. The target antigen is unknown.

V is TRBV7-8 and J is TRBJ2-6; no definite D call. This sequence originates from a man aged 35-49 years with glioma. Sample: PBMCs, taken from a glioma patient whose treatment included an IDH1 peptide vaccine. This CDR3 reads CASSIGGPTRANVLTF. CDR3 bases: TGTGCCAGCAGTATAGGTGGGCCCACTAGGGCCAACGTCCTGACTTTC.